This TCR beta chain was recorded in a study of cytotoxic CD8 clonotypes in ibrutinib-treated CLL. Turning to the study itself: Once patients had received a median around 12 months of treatment, range 6 to 36, response samples were obtained. Study-wide points: The clonality went up when patients responded to ibrutinib and dropped back toward baseline at progression.

Germline CDR1 and CDR2: MDHEN and SYDVKM. This CDR3 contains 17 residues. Trimming pared 5 bases from V and 2 bases from J, leaving 19 bases between. Remarks on this clone: Its antigen is as yet unknown.

Profiled with immunoSEQ multiplex PCR; TCRdb holds only in-frame clones, not every one. The table lists a few hundred thousand clones, approximately 80% of them singletons. The specimen was PBMCs, collected before ibrutinib treatment. This TCR was sampled from a human donor with chronic lymphocytic leukemia. The rearrangement links TRBV28 to TRBJ2-1, with no clear D. The CDR3 reads CASSPTGLQIPYNEQFF. CDR3 DNA: TGTGCCAGCAGTCCAACGGGCCTACAAATCCCCTACAATGAGCAGTTCTTC.